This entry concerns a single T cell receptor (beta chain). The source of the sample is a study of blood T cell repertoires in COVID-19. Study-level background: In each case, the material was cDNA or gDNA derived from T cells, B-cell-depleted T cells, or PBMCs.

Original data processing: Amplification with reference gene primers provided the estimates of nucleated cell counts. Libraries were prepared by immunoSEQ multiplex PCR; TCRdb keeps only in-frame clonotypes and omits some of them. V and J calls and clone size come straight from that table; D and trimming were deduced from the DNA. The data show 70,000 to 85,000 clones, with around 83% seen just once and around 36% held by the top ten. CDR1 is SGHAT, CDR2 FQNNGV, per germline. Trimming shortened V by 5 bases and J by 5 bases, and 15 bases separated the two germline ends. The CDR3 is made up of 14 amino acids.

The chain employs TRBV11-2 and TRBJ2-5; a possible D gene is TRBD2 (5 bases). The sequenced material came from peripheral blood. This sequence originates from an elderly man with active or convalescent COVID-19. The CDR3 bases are TGTGCCAGCAGCCCACTAGGGATTGGGGAGACCCAGTACTTC. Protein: CASSPLGIGETQYF.